The present T cell receptor (beta chain) was sequenced within a study of blood T cell repertoires in COVID-19. V dropped 2 bases and J dropped 5 bases, with 19 bases sitting between them. Germline values: CDR1 SGDLS, CDR2 YYNGEE. There are 16 residues in the CDR3. Profiled with immunoSEQ multiplex PCR; TCRdb holds only in-frame clones, not every one. The profile shows about 130,000 clones, around 81% of them singletons. The material sequenced was peripheral blood. This chain joins TRBV9 and TRBJ2-5; D possibly corresponds to TRBD1 (7 bases). The receptor comes from a man aged 55 to 70 with acute or convalescent COVID-19. The CDR3 DNA sequence: TGTGCCAGCAGCGTCTCAGGGCAGGGGGGCGTTGAGACCCAGTACTTC. Encoded protein: CASSVSGQGGVETQYF.